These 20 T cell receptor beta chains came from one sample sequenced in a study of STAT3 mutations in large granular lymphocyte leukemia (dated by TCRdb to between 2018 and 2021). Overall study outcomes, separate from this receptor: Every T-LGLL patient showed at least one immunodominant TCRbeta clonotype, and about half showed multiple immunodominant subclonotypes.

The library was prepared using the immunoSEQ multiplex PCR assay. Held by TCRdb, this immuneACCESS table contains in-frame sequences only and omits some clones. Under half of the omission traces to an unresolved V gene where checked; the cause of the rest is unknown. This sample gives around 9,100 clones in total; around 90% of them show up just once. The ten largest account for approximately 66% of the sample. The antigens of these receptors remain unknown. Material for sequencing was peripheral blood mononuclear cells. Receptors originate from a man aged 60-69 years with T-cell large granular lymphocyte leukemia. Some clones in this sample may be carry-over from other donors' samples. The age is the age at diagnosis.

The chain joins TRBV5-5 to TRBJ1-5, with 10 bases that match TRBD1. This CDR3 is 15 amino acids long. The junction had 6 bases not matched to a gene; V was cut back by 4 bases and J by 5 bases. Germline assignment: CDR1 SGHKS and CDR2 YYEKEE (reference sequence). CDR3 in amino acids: CASSRSGTGDQPQHF. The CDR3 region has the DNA TGTGCCAGCAGCCGTTCCGGGACAGGGGATCAGCCCCAGCATTTT.

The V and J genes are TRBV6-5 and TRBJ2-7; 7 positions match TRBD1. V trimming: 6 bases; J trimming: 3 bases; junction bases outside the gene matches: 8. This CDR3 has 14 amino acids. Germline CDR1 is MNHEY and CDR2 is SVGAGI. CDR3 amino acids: CASRSNRGDYEQYF. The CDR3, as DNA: TGTGCCAGCAGAAGCAACAGGGGTGACTACGAGCAGTACTTC.

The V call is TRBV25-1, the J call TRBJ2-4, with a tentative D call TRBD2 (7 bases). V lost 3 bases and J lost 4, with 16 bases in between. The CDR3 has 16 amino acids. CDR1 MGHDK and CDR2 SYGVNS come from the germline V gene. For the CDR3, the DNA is TGTGCCAGCAGTGACGGGAGGCAGGGGCGTAAAAACATTCAGTACTTC. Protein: CASSDGRQGRKNIQYF.

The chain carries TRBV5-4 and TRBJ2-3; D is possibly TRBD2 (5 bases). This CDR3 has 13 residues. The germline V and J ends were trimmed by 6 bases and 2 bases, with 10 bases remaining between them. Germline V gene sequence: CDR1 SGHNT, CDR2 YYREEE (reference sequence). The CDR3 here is CASTPDSTDTQYF. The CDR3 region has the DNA TGTGCCAGCACCCCGGACTCCACAGATACGCAGTATTTT.

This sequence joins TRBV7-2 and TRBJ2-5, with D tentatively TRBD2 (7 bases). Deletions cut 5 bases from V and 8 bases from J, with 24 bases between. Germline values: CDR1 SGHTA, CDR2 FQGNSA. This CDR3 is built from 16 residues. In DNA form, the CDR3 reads TGTGCCAGCAGCCGACAGAAGGGGGGGCTGACTGGTACCCAGTACTTC. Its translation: CASSRQKGGLTGTQYF.

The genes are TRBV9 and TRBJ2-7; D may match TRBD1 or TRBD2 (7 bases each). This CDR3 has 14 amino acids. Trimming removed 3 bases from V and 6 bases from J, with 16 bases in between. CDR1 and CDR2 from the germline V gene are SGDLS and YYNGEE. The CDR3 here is CASSDRGGFAEQYF. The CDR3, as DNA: TGTGCCAGCAGCGACAGGGGAGGGTTCGCCGAGCAGTACTTC.

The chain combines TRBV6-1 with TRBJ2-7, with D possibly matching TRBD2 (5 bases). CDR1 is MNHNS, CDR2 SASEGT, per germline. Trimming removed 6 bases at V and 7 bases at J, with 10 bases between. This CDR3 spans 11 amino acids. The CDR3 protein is CASSRPGEQYF. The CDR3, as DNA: TGTGCCAGCAGCCGACCGGGGGAGCAGTACTTC.

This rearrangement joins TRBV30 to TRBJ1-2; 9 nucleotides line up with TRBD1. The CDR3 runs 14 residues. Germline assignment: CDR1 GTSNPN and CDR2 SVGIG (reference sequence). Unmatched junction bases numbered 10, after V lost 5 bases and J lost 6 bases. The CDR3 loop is CAWVPGTGIHGYTF. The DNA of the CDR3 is TGTGCCTGGGTTCCCGGGACAGGGATCCATGGCTACACCTTC.

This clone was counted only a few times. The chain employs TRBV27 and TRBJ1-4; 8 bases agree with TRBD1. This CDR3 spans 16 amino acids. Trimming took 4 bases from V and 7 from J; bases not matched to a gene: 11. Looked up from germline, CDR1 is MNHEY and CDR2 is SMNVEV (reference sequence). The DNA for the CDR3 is TGTGCCAGCAGTTCGCTCGCCGGGACAGGTTTTGAAAAACTGTTTTTT. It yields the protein CASSSLAGTGFEKLFF.

CDR3: CASSDSLGQREAGELFF. The CDR3 DNA is TGTGCCAGCAGCGACAGCTTGGGACAGAGAGAAGCCGGGGAGCTGTTTTTT. The V and J genes are TRBV5-4 and TRBJ2-2; 7 nucleotides line up with TRBD1. Germline values: CDR1 SGHNT, CDR2 YYREEE (reference sequence). There are 17 residues in the CDR3. Trimming at V came to 4 bases and at J to 6 bases, leaving 15 bases not matched to a gene.

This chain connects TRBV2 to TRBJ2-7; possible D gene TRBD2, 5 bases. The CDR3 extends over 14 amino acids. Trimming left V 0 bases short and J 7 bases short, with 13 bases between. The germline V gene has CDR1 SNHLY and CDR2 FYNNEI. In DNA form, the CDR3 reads TGTGCCAGCAGTGAAGCGCGAGGGCCAGTGGAGCAGTACTTC. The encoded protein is CASSEARGPVEQYF.

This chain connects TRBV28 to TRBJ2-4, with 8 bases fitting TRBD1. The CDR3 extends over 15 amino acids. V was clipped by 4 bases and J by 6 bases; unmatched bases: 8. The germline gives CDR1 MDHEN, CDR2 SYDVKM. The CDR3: CASSSRTGMSNIQYF. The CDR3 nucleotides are TGTGCCAGCAGTTCGAGGACAGGGATGTCAAACATTCAGTACTTC.

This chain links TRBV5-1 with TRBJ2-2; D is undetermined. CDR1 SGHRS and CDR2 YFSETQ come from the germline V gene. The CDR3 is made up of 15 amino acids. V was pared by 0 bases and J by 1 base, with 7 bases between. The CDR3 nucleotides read TGCGCCAGCAGCTTGGGGCAGTTGAACACCGGGGAGCTGTTTTTT. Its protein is CASSLGQLNTGELFF. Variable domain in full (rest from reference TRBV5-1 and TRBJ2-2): KAGVTQTPRYLIKTRGQQVTLSCSPISGHRSVSWYQQTPGQGLQFLFEYFSETQRNKGNFPGRFSGRQFSNSRSEMNVSTLELGDSALYLCASSLGQLNTGELFFGEGSRLTVL.

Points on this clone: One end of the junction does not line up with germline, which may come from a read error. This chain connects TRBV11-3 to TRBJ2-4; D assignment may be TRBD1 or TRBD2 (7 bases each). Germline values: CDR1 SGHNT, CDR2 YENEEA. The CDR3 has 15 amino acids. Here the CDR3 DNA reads TGTGCCAGCAGCCCGAGCGGGACAGCCGAAAACATTCAGTACTTC. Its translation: CASSPSGTAENIQYF.

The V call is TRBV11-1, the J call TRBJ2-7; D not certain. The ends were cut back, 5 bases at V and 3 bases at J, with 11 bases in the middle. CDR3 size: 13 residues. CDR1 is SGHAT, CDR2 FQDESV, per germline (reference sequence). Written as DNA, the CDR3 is TGTGCCAGCAGCCCGCGGAGCGACTACGAGCAGTACTTC. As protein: CASSPRSDYEQYF.

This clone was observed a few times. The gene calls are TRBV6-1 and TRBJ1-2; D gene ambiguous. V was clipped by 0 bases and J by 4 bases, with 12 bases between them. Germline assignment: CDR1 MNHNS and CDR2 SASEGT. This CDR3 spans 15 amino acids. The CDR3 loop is CASSEATVFSYGYTF. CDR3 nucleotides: TGTGCCAGCAGTGAAGCCACGGTTTTCAGCTATGGCTACACCTTC.

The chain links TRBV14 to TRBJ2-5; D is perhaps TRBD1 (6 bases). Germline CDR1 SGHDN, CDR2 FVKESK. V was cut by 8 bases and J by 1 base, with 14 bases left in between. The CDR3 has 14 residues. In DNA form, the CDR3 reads TGTGCCAGCTCGCAGGGGAAGGGCCAAGAGACCCAGTACTTC. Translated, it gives CASSQGKGQETQYF.

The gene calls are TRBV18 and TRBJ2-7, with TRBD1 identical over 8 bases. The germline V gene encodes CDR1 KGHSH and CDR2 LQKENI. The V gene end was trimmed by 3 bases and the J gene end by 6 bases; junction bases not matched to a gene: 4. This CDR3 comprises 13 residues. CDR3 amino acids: CASSPLGQVEQYF. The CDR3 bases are TGTGCCAGCTCACCGCTGGGACAGGTCGAGCAGTACTTC.

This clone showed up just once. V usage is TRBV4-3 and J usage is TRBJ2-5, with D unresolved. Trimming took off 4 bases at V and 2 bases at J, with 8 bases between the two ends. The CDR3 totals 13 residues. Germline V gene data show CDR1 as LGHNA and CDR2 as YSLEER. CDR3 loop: CASSPRMQETQYF. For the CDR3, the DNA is TGCGCCAGCAGCCCCCGGATGCAAGAGACCCAGTACTTC.

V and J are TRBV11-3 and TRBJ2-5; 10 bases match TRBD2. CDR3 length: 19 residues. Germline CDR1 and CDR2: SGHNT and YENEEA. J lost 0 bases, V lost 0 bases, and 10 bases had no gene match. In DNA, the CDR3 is TGTGCCAGCAGCTTAGATCAAGCGGGAGGGCCTATGTACCAAGAGACCCAGTACTTC. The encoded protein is CASSLDQAGGPMYQETQYF.